The 9 T cell receptor beta chains below come from one sample, sequenced in a study of T-cell memory formation after mild COVID-19. Each CDR3 protein gets one entry after TCRdb re-called the 5' RACE reads with MiXCR. The sample has about 320,000 distinct CDR3 sequences; 14% are singletons. Source material: PBMCs or a T cell subset sorted from them (not recorded which). Source of these receptors: a man younger than 35 who had mild COVID-19 (a few samples of this study predate the infection). Cell type and time point are not known.

J is TRBJ2-3 and V is TRBV7-3; the D gene is possibly TRBD1 (5 bases). The CDR3 has 14 amino acids. In germline, CDR1 is SGHTA, CDR2 FQGTGA. Deletions cut 3 bases from V and 2 bases from J, with 9 bases between. The CDR3 is CASSFRAYTDTQYF. CDR3 in DNA: TGTGCCAGCAGCTTCAGGGCTTACACAGATACGCAGTATTTT.

This chain links TRBV10-3 with TRBJ1-2; D possibly corresponds to TRBD1 (5 bases). The V end was cut by 6 bases, the J end by 0 bases, with 14 bases between. From germline, CDR1 is ENHRY and CDR2 SYGVKD. The CDR3 totals 15 residues. CDR3 amino acids: CAIRRRDGANYGYTF. Written as DNA, the CDR3 is TGTGCCATCAGACGTCGGGACGGAGCTAACTATGGCTACACCTTC.

This clonotype showed up many times. This sequence joins TRBV9 and TRBJ2-1; D remains unclear. V was pared by 1 base and J by 2 bases, with 4 bases between. CDR3 length equals 13 residues. CDR1 and CDR2 from the germline V gene are SGDLS and YYNGEE. CDR3 amino acids: CASSVQTYNEQFF. The DNA for the CDR3 is TGTGCCAGCAGCGTACAAACCTACAATGAGCAGTTCTTC.

This sequence joins TRBV5-1 and TRBJ2-1; D is possibly TRBD1 or TRBD2 (5 bases each). Germline V CDR1 and CDR2: SGHRS, YFSETQ. The CDR3 is 16 residues long. Trimming removed 1 base from V and 2 bases from J, with 13 bases in between. This CDR3 is CASSLRSGATYNEQFF. CDR3 DNA sequence: TGCGCCAGCAGCTTGAGATCCGGGGCCACCTACAATGAGCAGTTCTTC.

The V call is TRBV18, the J call TRBJ1-2, with D tentatively TRBD1 (5 bases). Germline CDR1 reads KGHSH; CDR2 reads LQKENI. The CDR3 has 14 residues. Trimming removed 6 bases at V and 6 bases at J, with 17 bases between. The CDR3 loop reads CASSPREGWHGYTF. The CDR3 DNA reads as TGTGCCAGCTCCCCGAGAGAGGGGTGGCATGGCTACACCTTC.

The rearrangement joins TRBV7-6 to TRBJ2-3; tentatively, D is TRBD2 (5 bases). The germline CDR1 and CDR2 sequences are SGHVS and FNYEAQ. Trimming took 1 base from V and 2 from J, leaving 10 bases between them. This CDR3 region has 15 residues. The CDR3 loop is CASSLESGITDTQYF. Here the CDR3 DNA reads TGTGCCAGCAGCTTAGAGTCGGGGATCACAGATACGCAGTATTTT.

In its sample, this clonotype was seen once. This chain connects TRBV7-9 to TRBJ1-2; D unresolved. This CDR3 has 11 amino acids. V gave up 9 bases and J gave up 8 bases, with 13 bases separating them. Germline-derived CDR1 and CDR2 are SEHNR and FQNEAQ (reference sequence). CDR3 region: CASLTLRGYTF. The CDR3 nucleotides are TGTGCCAGTTTAACCCTCAGAGGCTACACCTTC.

This clonotype was seen once. This chain connects TRBV5-1 to TRBJ1-1; the D is unclear. From germline, CDR1 is SGHRS and CDR2 YFSETQ. V was pared by 2 bases and J by 1 base, with 9 bases between. The CDR3 length is 14 residues. CDR3 sequence: CASSLHRGNTEAFF. DNA for the CDR3: TGCGCCAGCAGCTTACATCGGGGGAACACTGAAGCTTTCTTT.

This clonotype turned up a few times. The CDR3: CAISELTGSNQPQHF. The CDR3 DNA reads TGTGCCATCAGTGAGTTGACAGGTAGCAATCAGCCCCAGCATTTT. The chain couples TRBV10-3 to TRBJ1-5, with D tentatively TRBD1 (6 bases). The CDR3 runs to 15 residues. V lost 1 base to trimming and J lost 0 bases, with 7 bases between them. The germline gives CDR1 ENHRY, CDR2 SYGVKD.